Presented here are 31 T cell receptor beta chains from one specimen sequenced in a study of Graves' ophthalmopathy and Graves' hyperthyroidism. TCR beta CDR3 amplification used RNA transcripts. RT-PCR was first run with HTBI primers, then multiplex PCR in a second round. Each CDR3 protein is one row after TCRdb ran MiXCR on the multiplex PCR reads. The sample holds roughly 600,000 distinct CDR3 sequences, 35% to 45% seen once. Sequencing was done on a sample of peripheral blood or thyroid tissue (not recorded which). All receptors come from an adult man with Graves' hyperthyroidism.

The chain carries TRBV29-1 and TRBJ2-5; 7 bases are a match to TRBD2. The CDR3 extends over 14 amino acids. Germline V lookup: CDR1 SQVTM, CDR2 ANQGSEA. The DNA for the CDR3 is TGCAGTGCTGACCCGGGAGGAGGACAAGAGACCCAGTACTTC. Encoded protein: CSADPGGGQETQYF.

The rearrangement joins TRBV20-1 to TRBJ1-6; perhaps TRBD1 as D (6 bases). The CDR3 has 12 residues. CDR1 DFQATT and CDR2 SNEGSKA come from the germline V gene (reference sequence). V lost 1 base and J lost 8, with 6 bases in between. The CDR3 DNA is TGCAGTGCTAGAGGACAGGATTCACCCCTCCACTTT. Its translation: CSARGQDSPLHF.

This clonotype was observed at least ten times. CDR3 protein: CASSADLSDNQPQHF. CDR3 DNA: TGTGCCAGCAGTGCGGACCTATCTGACAATCAGCCCCAGCATTTT. The gene calls are TRBV28 and TRBJ1-5; D is ambiguous. The CDR3 has 15 residues. Germline V lookup: CDR1 MDHEN, CDR2 SYDVKM. Trimming removed 5 bases from V and 3 bases from J, with 14 bases in between.

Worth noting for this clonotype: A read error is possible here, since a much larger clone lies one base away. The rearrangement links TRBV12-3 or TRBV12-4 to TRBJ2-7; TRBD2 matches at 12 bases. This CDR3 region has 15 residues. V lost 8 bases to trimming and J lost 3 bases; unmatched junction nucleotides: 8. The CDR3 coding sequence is TGTGCCAGCGGTGTGACTAGCGGGAGCCTCTACGAGCAGTACTTC. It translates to CASGVTSGSLYEQYF.

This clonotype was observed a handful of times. The CDR3 DNA is TGTGCCAGCAGCAGAGTAAGACAGGCTGAAGCTTTCTTT. Translating gives CASSRVRQAEAFF. This sequence joins TRBV7-2 and TRBJ1-1; D might be TRBD1 (6 bases). The CDR3 runs 13 residues. Trimming stripped 5 bases from V and 6 bases from J, with 13 bases between. Per the germline V gene, CDR1 is SGHTA and CDR2 is FQGNSA.

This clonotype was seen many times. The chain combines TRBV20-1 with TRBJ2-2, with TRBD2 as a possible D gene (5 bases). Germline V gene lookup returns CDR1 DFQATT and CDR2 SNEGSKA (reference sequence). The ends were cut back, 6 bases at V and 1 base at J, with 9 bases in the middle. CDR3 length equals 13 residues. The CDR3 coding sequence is TGCAGTGCCCCGGACTGGAACACCGGGGAGCTGTTTTTT. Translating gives CSAPDWNTGELFF.

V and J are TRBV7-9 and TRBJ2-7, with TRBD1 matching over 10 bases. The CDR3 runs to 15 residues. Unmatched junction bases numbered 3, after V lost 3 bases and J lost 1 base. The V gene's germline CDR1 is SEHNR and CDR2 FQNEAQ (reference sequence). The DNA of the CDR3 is TGTGCCAGCAGCTTTGGACAGGGGGAGTCCTACGAGCAGTACTTC. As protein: CASSFGQGESYEQYF.

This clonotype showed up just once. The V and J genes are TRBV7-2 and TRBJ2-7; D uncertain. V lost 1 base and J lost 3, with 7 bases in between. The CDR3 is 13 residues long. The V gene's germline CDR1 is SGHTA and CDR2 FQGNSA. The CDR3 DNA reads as TGTGCCAGCAGCTTAGGGGCGATCTACGAGCAGTACTTC. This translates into CASSLGAIYEQYF.

Written as DNA, the CDR3 is TGCAGCATAGAGGACAACAACTATGGCTACACCTTC. Translating gives CSIEDNNYGYTF. The chain is built from TRBV29-1 and TRBJ1-2; tentatively, D is TRBD1 (5 bases). Trimming pared 8 bases from V and 2 bases from J, leaving 12 bases between. This CDR3 spans 12 amino acids. CDR1 and CDR2 from the germline V gene are SQVTM and ANQGSEA.

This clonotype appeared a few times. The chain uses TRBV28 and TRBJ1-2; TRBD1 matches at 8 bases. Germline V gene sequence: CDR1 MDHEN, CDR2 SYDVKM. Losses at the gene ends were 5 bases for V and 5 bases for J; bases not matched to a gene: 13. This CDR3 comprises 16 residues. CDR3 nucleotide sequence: TGTGCCAGCAGTGTGACAGGGGCCTATTCACCTTATGGCTACACCTTC. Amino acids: CASSVTGAYSPYGYTF.

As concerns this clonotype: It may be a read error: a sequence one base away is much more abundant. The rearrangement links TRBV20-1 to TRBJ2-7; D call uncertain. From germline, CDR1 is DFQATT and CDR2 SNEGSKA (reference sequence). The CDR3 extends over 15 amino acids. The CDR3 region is CSARDPKGSTYEQNF. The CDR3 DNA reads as TGCAGTGCTAGAGATCCTAAAGGTTCCACCTACGAGCAGAACTTC.

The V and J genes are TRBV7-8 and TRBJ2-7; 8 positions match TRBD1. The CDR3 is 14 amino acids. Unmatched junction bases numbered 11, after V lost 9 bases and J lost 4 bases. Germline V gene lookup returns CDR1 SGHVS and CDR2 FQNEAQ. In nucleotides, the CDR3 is TGTGCCAGTAGACCCAAGGACAGGGCGTACGAGCAGTACTTC. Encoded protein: CASRPKDRAYEQYF. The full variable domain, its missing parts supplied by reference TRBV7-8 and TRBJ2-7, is GAGVSQSPRYKVAKRGQDVALRCDPISGHVSLFWYQQALGQGPEFLTYFQNEAQLDKSGLPSDRFFAERPEGSVSTLKIQRTQQEDSAVYLCASRPKDRAYEQYFGPGTRLTVT.

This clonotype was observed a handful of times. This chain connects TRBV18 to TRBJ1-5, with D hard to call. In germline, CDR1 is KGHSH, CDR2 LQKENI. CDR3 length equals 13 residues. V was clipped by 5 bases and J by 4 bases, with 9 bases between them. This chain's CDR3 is CASSNGGNQPQHF. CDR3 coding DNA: TGTGCCAGCTCAAACGGCGGGAATCAGCCCCAGCATTTT.

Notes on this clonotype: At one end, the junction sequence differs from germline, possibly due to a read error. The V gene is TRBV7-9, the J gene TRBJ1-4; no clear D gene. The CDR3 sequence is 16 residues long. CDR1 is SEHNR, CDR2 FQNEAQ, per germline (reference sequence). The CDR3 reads CASSQDRYRANEKLFF. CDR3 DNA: TGCGCCAGCAGCCAAGATCGGTATAGGGCTAATGAAAAACTGTTTTTT. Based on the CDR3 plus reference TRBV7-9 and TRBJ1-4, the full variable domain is DTGVSQNPRHKITKRGQNVTFRCDPISEHNRLYWYRQTLGQGPEFLTYFQNEAQLEKSRLLSDRFSAERPKGSFSTLEIQRTEQGDSAMYLCASSQDRYRANEKLFFGSGTQLSVL.

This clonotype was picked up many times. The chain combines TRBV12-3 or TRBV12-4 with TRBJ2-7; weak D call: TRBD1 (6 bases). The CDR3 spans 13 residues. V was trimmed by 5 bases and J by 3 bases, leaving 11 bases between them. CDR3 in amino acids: CASSPRTDYEQYF. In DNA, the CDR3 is TGTGCCAGCAGTCCCCGGACAGACTACGAGCAGTACTTC.

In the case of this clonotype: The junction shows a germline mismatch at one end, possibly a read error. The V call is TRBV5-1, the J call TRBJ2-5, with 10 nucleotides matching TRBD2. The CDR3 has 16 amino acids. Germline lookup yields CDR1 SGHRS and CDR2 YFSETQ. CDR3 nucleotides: TGTGCCAGCACCAACCACGGACTAGCGGTCCAAGAGACCCAGTACTTC. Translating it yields CASTNHGLAVQETQYF.

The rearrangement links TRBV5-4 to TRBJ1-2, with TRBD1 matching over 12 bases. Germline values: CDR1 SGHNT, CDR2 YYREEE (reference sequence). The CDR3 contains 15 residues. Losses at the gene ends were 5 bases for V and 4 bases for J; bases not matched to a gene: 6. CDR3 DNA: TGTGCCAGCAGGACCGGGACAGGGGGCGCCTATGGCTACACCTTC. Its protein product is CASRTGTGGAYGYTF. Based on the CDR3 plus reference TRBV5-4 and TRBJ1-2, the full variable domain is ETGVTQSPTHLIKTRGQQVTLRCSSQSGHNTVSWYQQALGQGPQFIFQYYREEENGRGNFPPRFSGLQFPNYSSELNVNALELDDSALYLCASRTGTGGAYGYTFGSGTRLTVV.

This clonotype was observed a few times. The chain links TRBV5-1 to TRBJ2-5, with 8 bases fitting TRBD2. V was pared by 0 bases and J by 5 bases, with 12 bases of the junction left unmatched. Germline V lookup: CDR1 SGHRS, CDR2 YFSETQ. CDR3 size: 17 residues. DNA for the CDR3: TGCGCCAGCAGCTTGGCCCAGCGGGAGTTGGGTTTGGAGACCCAGTACTTC. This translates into CASSLAQRELGLETQYF.

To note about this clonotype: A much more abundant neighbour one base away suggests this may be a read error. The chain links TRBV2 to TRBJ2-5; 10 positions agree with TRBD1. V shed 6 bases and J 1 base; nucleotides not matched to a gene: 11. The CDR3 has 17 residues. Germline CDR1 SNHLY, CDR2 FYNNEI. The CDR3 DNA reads TGTGCCAGCAGCCAAGCCCCCGGGACAGGGGCCCAAGAGACCCAGTACTTC. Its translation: CASSQAPGTGAQETQYF.

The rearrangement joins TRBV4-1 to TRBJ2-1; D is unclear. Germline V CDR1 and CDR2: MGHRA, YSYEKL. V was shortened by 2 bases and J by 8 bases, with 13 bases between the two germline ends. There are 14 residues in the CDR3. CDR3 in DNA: TGCGCCAGCAGCCAAATTGGGGTTGGGGATGAGCAGTTCTTC. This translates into CASSQIGVGDEQFF.

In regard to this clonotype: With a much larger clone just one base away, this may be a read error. For the CDR3, the DNA is TGTGCCAGCAGCACCGGGGCAGACTTTCCAACTAATGAAAAACTGTTTTTT. Amino acids: CASSTGADFPTNEKLFF. V gene TRBV7-9 combines with J gene TRBJ1-4, with D tentatively TRBD1 (5 bases). Trimming pared 5 bases from V and 0 bases from J, leaving 16 bases between. Germline V gene sequence: CDR1 SEHNR, CDR2 FQNEAQ (reference sequence). The CDR3 spans 17 residues.

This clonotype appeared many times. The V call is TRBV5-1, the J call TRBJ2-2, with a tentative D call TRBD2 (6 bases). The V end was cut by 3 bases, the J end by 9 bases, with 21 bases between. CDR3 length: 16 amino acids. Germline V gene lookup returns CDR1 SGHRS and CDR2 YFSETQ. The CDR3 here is CASSSHGTPDIRELFF. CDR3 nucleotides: TGCGCCAGCAGCTCACACGGGACTCCAGATATCCGGGAGCTGTTTTTT.

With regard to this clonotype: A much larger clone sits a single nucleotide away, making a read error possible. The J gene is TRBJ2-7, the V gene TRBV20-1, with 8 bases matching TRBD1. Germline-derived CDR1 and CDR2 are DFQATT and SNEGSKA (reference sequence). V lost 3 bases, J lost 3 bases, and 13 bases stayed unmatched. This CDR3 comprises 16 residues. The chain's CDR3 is CSASDLDEDRDYEQYF. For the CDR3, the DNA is TGCAGTGCTAGTGATCTAGACGAGGACAGGGACTACGAGCAGTACTTC.

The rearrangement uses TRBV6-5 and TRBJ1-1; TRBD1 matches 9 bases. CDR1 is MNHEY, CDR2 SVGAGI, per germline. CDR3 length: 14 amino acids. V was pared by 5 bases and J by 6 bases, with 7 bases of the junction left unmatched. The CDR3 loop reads CASSEMTGGAEAFF. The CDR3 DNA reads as TGTGCCAGCAGTGAAATGACAGGGGGGGCTGAAGCTTTCTTT.

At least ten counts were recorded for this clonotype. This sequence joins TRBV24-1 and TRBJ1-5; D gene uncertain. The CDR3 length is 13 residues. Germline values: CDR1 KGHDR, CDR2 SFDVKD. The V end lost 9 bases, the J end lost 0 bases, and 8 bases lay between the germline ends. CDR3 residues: CATGEYSNQPQHF. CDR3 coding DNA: TGTGCCACCGGGGAGTATAGCAATCAGCCCCAGCATTTT.

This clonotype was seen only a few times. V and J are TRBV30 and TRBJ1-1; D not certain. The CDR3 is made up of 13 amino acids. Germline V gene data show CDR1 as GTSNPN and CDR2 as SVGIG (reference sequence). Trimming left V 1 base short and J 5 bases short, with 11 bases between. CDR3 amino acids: CAWSAASWTEAFF. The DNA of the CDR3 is TGTGCCTGGAGTGCCGCTAGCTGGACTGAAGCTTTCTTT. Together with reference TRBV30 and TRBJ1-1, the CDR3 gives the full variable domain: SQTIHQWPATLVQPVGSPLSLECTVEGTSNPNLYWYRQAAGRGLQLLFYSVGIGQISSEVPQNLSASRPQDRQFILSSKKLLLSDSGFYLCAWSAASWTEAFFGQGTRLTVV.

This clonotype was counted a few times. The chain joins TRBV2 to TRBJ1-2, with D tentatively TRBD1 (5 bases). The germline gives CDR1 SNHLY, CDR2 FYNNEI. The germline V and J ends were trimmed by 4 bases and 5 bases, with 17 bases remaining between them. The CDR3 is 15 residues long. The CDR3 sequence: CASSVGQGAGYGYTF. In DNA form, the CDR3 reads TGTGCCAGCAGTGTAGGGCAGGGAGCCGGGTATGGCTACACCTTC.

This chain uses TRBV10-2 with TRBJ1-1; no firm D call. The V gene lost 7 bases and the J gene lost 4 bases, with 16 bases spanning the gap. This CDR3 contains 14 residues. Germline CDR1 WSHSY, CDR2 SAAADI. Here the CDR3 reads CASIPTTTSTEAFF. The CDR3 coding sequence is TGCGCCAGCATCCCTACGACAACGAGCACTGAAGCTTTCTTT.

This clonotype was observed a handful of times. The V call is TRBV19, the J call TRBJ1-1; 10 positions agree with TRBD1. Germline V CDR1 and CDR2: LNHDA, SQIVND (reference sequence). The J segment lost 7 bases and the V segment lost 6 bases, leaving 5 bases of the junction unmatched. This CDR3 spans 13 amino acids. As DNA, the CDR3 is TGTGCCAGTAGCCGACAGGGGGCTGGTGAAGCTTTCTTT. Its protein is CASSRQGAGEAFF. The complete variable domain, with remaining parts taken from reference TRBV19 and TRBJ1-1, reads DGGITQSPKYLFRKEGQNVTLSCEQNLNHDAMYWYRQDPGQGLRLIYYSQIVNDFQKGDIAEGYSVSREKKESFPLTVTSAQKNPTAFYLCASSRQGAGEAFFGQGTRLTVV.

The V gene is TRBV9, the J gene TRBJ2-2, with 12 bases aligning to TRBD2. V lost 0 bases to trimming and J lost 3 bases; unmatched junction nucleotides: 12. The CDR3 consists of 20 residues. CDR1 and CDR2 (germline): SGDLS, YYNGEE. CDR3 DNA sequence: TGTGCCAGCAGCGTAGGACCGCGACTAGCGGGAGTAGCGGACACCGGGGAGCTGTTTTTT. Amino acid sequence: CASSVGPRLAGVADTGELFF.

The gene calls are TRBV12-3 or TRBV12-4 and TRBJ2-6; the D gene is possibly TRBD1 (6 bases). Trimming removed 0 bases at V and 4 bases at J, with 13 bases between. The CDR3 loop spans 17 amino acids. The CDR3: CASSLAPPGTGANVLTF. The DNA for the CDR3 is TGTGCCAGCAGTTTAGCGCCTCCCGGGACAGGGGCCAACGTCCTGACTTTC.